This TCR beta chain was identified during a study of OX40 agonist ivuxolimab in advanced cancers. Study-wide background: Patients enrolled in dose escalation were diagnosed with hepatocellular carcinoma, melanoma, renal cell or head and neck cancer. Study-wide findings and caveats: The antigen specificity of the peripheral T cells (those that were expanded) was not determined.

As regards this clone: What it binds is not known.

The V and J ends lost 5 bases and 3 bases respectively, with 11 bases between them. Germline CDR1 reads MNHNS; CDR2 reads SASEGT. The CDR3 has 14 residues. Sequenced by immunoSEQ multiplex PCR; TCRdb stores in-frame clones only, minus some. The sample records tens of thousands of clones, about 87% being singletons. This chain uses TRBV6-1 with TRBJ1-5; D possibly corresponds to TRBD1 (6 bases). The clonotype originates from an adult with an advanced solid tumor such as melanoma, head and neck, liver or kidney cancer. The starting material was CD4+ or CD8+ T cells sorted from blood, obtained in a trial of the OX40 agonist ivuxolimab. The chain's CDR3 is CASSSGQHNQPQHF. In nucleotides, the CDR3 is TGTGCCAGCAGTTCCGGACAGCACAATCAGCCCCAGCATTTT.